This T cell receptor beta chain was recorded in a study of T cells after yellow fever vaccination. The study's findings and limits: Compared with primary, the secondary response was weaker and peaked at day 5, not 15.

To note about this clonotype: What it binds is not known.

V shed 2 bases and J shed 0 bases, with 7 bases lying between them. The CDR3 is 14 amino acids. In germline, CDR1 is LGHDT, CDR2 YNNKEL (reference sequence). TCRdb ran MiXCR on the 5' RACE reads and lists one entry per CDR3 protein. Counted here are approximately 550,000 distinct CDR3 sequences, about 13% occurring once; the ten biggest clones make up more than 12%. The sequences come from PBMCs, collected on the day of the yellow fever booster vaccination. The J gene is TRBJ1-2, the V gene TRBV3-1; the D gene is possibly TRBD1 (6 bases). The receptor's source is a man under 40 who received the YFV17D yellow fever vaccine. The CDR3 region has the DNA TGTGCCAGCAGCCAAAGGACAGCTAACTATGGCTACACCTTC. It specifies CASSQRTANYGYTF. The variable domain in full, completed from reference TRBV3-1 and TRBJ1-2, reads DTAVSQTPKYLVTQMGNDKSIKCEQNLGHDTMYWYKQDSKKFLKIMFSYNNKELIINETVPNRFSPKSPDKAHLNLHINSLELGDSAVYFCASSQRTANYGYTFGSGTRLTVV.